The 2 T cell receptor beta chains below all came from one sample that was sequenced in a study of regulatory T cells in long-lasting Graves disease. Combining iRepertoire HTBI primers with Arm-PCR of CDR3 regions, the authors built TCR beta libraries. TCRdb independently ran MiXCR on the multiplex PCR reads; one entry per CDR3 protein. The repertoire has approximately 480,000 distinct CDR3 sequences, 15% to 20% of them found once; the top ten carry 12%. Described time point: newly diagnosed GD, antithyroid drugs for less than 3 months. The TCR library was prepared using RNA isolated from PBMCs. These data were also filed under a second study, of T cells in Graves' hyperthyroidism and ophthalmopathy.

Here the sequenced sample was peripheral blood mononuclear cells (PBMCs), taken at new diagnosis, from a patient treated with antithyroid drugs. The receptor set was obtained from a man between 35 and 55 years old with Graves disease.

This clonotype was seen ten or more times. The chain links TRBV28 to TRBJ1-4; no firm D call. Per germline, CDR1 MDHEN and CDR2 SYDVKM. The CDR3 contains 14 residues. V was shortened by 7 bases and J by 3 bases, with 12 bases between the two germline ends. CDR3 sequence (DNA): TGTGCCAGCAATGGGGTAGGAGCTAATGAAAAACTGTTTTTT. It translates to CASNGVGANEKLFF.

This clonotype appeared many times. The CDR3 bases are TGCAGCGTTACTAGCGGCACAGATACGCAGTATTTT. It encodes CSVTSGTDTQYF. The gene calls are TRBV29-1 and TRBJ2-3; TRBD2 matches 7 bases. Germline V gene data show CDR1 as SQVTM and CDR2 as ANQGSEA. The CDR3 totals 12 residues. V lost 5 bases and J lost 1; bases outside the gene matches: 0.